Relative to its sample, the clone carrying this T cell receptor (beta chain) is medium-sized. Its antigen is as yet unknown. The data are from a study of spatial heterogeneity in lung cancer. Study findings and constraints: Tumors with more nonsynonymous mutations had more expanded intratumoral alpha and beta TCRs.

TCR cDNA molecules each carried a unique molecular identifier. In TCRdb, the 5' RACE reads were re-called with MiXCR into one record per CDR3 protein. The sample lists over 8,500 distinct CDR3 sequences, less than 6% occurring once. This CDR3 region has 14 residues. The V gene's germline CDR1 is SGHRS and CDR2 YFSETQ. V lost 1 base and J lost 6; bases outside the gene matches: 6. Indicated time point: sample taken at primary tumor resection. Unsorted tumor, nontumor lung tissue or cryopreserved PBMC supplied the whole RNA. The specimen comprised lung tumor tissue, sampled at surgery. J is TRBJ1-1 and V is TRBV5-1; TRBD1 aligns across 7 bases. The receptor was derived from a female donor with early-stage non-small cell lung cancer. In DNA form, the CDR3 reads TGCGCCAGCAGCTTGAGCCAGGGGGTCTCTGAAGCTTTCTTT. Translating gives CASSLSQGVSEAFF.